The source of this TCR beta chain is a study of blood T cell repertoires in COVID-19. Study as a whole: COVID-19 samples from acute and convalescent phases originated in the United States, Italy and Spain. Sources were T cells, B-cell-depleted T cells, or PBMCs; the material itself was cDNA or gDNA.

This clone turned up a few times. Membership in each cohort depended on participant-reported clinical history. Libraries were prepared by immunoSEQ multiplex PCR; TCRdb keeps only in-frame clonotypes and omits some of them. The sample includes some 210,000 clones, around 90% of them seen just once. Germline CDR1 and CDR2: WNHNN and SYGVQD (reference sequence). V lost 0 bases and J 8 bases, leaving 11 bases between the germline ends. The CDR3 runs 13 residues. The sequencing input was PBMCs or T cells enriched from blood (not recorded which). The clonotype comes from a man in his late teens or twenties with acute COVID-19. V gene TRBV10-1 combines with J gene TRBJ2-7, with D hard to call. The CDR3 loop reads CASSESGRFQQYF. The DNA of the CDR3 is TGCGCCAGCAGTGAGTCGGGCCGGTTTCAGCAGTACTTC.